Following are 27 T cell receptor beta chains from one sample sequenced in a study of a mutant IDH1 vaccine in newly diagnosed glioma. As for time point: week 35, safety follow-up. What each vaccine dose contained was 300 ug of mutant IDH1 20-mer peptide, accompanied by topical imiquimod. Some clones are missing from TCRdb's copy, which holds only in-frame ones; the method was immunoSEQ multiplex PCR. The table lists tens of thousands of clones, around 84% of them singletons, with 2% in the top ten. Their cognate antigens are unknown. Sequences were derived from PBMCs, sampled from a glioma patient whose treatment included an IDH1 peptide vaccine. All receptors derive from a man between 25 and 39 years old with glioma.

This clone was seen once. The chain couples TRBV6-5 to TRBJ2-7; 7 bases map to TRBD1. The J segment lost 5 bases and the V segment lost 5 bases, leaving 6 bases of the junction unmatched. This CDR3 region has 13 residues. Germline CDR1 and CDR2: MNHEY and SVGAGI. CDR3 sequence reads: CASSRAGGNEQYF. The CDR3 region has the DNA TGTGCCAGCAGTAGGGCAGGGGGTAACGAGCAGTACTTC.

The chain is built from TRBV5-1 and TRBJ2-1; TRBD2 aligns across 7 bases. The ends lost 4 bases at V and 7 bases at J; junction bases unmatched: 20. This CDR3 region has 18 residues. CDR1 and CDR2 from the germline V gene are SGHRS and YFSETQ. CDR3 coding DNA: TGCGCCAGCAGCATCATCTACGGGAGGTTCAGCTCGAGAAATGAGCAGTTCTTC. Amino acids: CASSIIYGRFSSRNEQFF.

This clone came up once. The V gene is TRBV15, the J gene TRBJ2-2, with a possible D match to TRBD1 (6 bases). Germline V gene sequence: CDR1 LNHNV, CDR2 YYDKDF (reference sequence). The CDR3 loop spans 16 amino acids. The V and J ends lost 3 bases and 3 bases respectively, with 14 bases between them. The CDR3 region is CATSSPSGVDTGELFF. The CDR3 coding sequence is TGTGCCACCAGCAGTCCATCAGGGGTCGACACCGGGGAGCTGTTTTTT.

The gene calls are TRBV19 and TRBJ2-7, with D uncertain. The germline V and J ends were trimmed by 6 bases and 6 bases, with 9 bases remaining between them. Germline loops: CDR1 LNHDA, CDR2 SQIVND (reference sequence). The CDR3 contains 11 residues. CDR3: CASRIGPEQYF. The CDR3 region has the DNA TGTGCCAGTAGAATTGGCCCCGAGCAGTACTTC.

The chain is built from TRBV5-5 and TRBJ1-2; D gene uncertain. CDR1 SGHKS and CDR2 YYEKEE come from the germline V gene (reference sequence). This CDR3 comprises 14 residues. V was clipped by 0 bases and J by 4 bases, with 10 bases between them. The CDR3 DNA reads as TGTGCCAGCAGCTTGGGCCAGACGGTCTATGGCTACACCTTC. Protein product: CASSLGQTVYGYTF.

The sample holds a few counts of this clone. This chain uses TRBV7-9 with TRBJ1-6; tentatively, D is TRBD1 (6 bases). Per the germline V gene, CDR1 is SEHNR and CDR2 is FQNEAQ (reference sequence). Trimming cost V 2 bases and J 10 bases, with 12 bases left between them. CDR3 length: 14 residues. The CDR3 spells CASSLISGASPLHF. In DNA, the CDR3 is TGTGCCAGCAGCTTAATTTCAGGGGCCTCACCCCTCCACTTT.

CDR3 coding DNA: TGTGCCAGTTGGGGGAGTCGAGCGGGAGGATCGAACACCGGGGAGCTGTTTTTT. Its translation: CASWGSRAGGSNTGELFF. The V gene is TRBV11-2, the J gene TRBJ2-2; 9 bases are shared with TRBD2. Germline CDR1 reads SGHAT; CDR2 reads FQNNGV. The ends lost 9 bases at V and 0 bases at J; junction bases unmatched: 14. CDR3 length equals 18 residues.

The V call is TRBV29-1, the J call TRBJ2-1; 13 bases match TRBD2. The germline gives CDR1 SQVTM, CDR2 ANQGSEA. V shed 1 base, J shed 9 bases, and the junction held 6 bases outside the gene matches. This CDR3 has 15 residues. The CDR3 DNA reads TGCAGCGTTGAAGGGGGGACTAGCGGGGTAGGTGAGCAGTTCTTC. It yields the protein CSVEGGTSGVGEQFF.

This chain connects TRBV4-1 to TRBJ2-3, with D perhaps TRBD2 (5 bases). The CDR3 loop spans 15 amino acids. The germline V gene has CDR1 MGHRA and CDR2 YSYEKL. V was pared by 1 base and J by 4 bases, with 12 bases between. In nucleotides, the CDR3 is TGCGCCAGCAGCCAAGTTGGAGGCGCCCCAGATACGCAGTATTTT. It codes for CASSQVGGAPDTQYF.

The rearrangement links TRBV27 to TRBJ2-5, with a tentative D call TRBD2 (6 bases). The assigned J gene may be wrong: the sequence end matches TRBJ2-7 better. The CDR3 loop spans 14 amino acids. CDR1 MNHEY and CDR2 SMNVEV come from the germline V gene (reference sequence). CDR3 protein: CASMEAGGPYEQYF. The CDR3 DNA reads TGTGCCAGCATGGAAGCGGGCGGCCCCTACGAGCAGTACTTC.

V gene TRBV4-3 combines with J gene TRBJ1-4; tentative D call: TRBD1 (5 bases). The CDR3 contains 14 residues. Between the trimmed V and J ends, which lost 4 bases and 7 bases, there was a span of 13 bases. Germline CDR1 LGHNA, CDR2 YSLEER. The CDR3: CASSPGAISEKLFF. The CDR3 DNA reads TGCGCCAGCAGCCCCGGGGCTATATCTGAAAAACTGTTTTTT.

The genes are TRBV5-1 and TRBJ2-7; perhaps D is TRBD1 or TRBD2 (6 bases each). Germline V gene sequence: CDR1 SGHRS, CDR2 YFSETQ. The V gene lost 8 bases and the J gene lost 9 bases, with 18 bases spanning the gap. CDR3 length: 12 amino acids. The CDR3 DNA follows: TGCGCCAGGGAGGGCAGGGGTAAAGGGCAGTACTTC. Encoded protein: CAREGRGKGQYF.

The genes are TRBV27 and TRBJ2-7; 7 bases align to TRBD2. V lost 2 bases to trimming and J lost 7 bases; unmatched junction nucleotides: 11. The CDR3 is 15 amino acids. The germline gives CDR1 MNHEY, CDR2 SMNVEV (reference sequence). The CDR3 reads CASSLSGTPFWEQYF. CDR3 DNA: TGTGCCAGCAGTTTAAGCGGGACTCCTTTTTGGGAGCAGTACTTC.

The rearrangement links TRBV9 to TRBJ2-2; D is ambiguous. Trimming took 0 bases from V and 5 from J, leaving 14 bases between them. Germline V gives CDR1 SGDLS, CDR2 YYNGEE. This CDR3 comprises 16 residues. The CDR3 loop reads CASSVGAPLNTGELFF. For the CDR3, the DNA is TGTGCCAGCAGCGTAGGCGCCCCCCTCAATACCGGGGAGCTGTTTTTT.

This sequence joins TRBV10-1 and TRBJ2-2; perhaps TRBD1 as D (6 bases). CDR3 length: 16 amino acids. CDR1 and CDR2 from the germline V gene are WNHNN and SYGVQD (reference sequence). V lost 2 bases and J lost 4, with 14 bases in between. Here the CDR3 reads CASSEENRVPTGELFF. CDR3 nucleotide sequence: TGCGCCAGCAGTGAGGAAAACAGGGTCCCCACCGGGGAGCTGTTTTTT.

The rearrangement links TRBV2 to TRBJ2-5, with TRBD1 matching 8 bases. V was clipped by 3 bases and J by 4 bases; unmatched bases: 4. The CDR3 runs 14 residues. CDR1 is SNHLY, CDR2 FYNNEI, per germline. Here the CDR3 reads CASSDVGQGETQYF. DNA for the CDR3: TGTGCCAGCAGTGACGTTGGACAGGGAGAGACCCAGTACTTC. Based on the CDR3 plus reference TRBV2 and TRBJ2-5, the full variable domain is EPEVTQTPSHQVTQMGQEVILRCVPISNHLYFYWYRQILGQKVEFLVSFYNNEISEKSEIFDDQFSVERPDGSNFTLKIRSTKLEDSAMYFCASSDVGQGETQYFGPGTRLLVL.

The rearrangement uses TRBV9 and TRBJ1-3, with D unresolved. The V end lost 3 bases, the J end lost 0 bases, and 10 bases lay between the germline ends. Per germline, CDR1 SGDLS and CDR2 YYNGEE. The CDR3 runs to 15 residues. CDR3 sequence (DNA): TGTGCCAGCAGCGGGCCCGACTACTCTGGAAACACCATATATTTT. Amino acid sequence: CASSGPDYSGNTIYF.

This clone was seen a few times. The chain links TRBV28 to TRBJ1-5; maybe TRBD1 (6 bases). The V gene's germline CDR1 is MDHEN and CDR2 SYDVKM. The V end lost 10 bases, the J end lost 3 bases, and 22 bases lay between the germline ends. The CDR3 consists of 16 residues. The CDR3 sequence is CATVGETGPLNQPQHF. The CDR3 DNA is TGTGCCACTGTGGGGGAGACAGGCCCACTCAATCAGCCCCAGCATTTT.

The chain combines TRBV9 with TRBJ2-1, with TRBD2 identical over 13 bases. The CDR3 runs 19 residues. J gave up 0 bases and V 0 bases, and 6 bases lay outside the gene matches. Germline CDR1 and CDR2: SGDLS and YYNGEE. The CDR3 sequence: CASSVAGLAGISSYNEQFF. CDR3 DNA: TGTGCCAGCAGCGTAGCGGGACTAGCGGGGATTAGCTCCTACAATGAGCAGTTCTTC.

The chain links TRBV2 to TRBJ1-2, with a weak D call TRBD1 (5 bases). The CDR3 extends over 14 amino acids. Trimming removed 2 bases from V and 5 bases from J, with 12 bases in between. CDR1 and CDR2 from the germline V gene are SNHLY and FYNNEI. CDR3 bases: TGTGCCAGCAGTGAATTCGGGGGGGGATATGGCTACACCTTC. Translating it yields CASSEFGGGYGYTF.

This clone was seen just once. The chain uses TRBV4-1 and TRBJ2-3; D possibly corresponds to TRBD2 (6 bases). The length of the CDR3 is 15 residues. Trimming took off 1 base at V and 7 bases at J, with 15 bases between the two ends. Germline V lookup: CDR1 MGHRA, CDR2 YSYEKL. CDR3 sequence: CASSQGRLGLNTQYF. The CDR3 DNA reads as TGCGCCAGCAGCCAAGGGAGACTAGGGCTCAATACGCAGTATTTT.

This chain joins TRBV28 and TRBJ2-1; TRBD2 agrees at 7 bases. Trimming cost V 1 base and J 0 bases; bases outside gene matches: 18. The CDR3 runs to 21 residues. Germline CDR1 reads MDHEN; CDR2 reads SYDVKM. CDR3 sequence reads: CASSLFPEDRLATHSYNEQFF. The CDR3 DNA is TGTGCCAGCAGTTTATTTCCCGAAGACAGACTAGCAACTCACTCCTACAATGAGCAGTTCTTC.

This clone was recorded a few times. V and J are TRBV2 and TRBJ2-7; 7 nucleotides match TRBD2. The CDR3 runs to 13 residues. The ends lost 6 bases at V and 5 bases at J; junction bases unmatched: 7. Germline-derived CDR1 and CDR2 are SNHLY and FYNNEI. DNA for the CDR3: TGTGCCAGCAGCGGGGGGACGTGGAACGAGCAGTACTTC. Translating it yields CASSGGTWNEQYF.

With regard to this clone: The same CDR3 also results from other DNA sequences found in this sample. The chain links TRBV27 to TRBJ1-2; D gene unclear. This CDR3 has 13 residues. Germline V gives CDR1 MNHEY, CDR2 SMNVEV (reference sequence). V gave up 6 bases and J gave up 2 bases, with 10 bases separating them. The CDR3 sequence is CASRPRENYGYTF. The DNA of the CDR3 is TGTGCCAGCAGGCCACGTGAAAACTATGGCTACACCTTC.

CDR3 amino acids: CASSVRTGAGELFF. CDR3 DNA: TGTGCCAGCAGCGTACGGACAGGGGCCGGGGAGCTGTTTTTT. The chain recombines TRBV9 with TRBJ2-2, with 9 bases matching TRBD1. From germline, CDR1 is SGDLS and CDR2 YYNGEE. The CDR3 is 14 amino acids. The V segment lost 1 base and the J segment 6 bases; nucleotides outside the gene matches: 1.

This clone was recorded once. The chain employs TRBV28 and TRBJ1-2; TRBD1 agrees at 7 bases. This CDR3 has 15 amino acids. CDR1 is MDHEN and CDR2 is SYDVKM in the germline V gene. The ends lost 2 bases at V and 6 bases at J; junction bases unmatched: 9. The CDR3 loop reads CASSLGRRGVDGYTF. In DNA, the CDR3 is TGTGCCAGCAGTTTAGGGCGCAGGGGGGTAGATGGCTACACCTTC.

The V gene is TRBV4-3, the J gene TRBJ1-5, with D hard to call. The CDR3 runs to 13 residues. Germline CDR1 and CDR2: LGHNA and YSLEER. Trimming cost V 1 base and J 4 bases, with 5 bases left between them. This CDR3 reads CASSQAGNQPQHF. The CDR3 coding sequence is TGCGCCAGCAGCCAAGCTGGAAATCAGCCCCAGCATTTT.